This entry describes one TCR beta chain. Its antigen is as yet unknown. TCRdb redid the calling of the RT-PCR reads with MiXCR, one entry per CDR3 protein. The table has under 25,000 distinct CDR3 sequences, about 65% seen once. This entry is derived from a study of yellow fever vaccine responses in identical twins. Notes on the study in general: Reportedly, the response of twins' T cells to the vaccine seemed partly convergent, partly personalized.

CDR1 SGHAT and CDR2 FQNNGV come from the germline V gene. The CDR3 is 15 residues long. The trim removed 1 base at V and 8 bases at J, leaving 2 bases unmatched. This sequence originates from a woman aged 18-29 years who received the yellow fever vaccine. The genes are TRBV11-2 and TRBJ2-1; TRBD2 aligns across 13 bases. Sequencing was performed on T cells from blood (PBMCs), unsorted or a sorted subset (not recorded which), taken before or after yellow fever vaccination (not recorded which). The CDR3 region is CASSLGLAGGDEQFF. For the CDR3, the DNA is TGTGCCAGCAGCTTAGGACTAGCGGGAGGCGATGAGCAGTTCTTC.